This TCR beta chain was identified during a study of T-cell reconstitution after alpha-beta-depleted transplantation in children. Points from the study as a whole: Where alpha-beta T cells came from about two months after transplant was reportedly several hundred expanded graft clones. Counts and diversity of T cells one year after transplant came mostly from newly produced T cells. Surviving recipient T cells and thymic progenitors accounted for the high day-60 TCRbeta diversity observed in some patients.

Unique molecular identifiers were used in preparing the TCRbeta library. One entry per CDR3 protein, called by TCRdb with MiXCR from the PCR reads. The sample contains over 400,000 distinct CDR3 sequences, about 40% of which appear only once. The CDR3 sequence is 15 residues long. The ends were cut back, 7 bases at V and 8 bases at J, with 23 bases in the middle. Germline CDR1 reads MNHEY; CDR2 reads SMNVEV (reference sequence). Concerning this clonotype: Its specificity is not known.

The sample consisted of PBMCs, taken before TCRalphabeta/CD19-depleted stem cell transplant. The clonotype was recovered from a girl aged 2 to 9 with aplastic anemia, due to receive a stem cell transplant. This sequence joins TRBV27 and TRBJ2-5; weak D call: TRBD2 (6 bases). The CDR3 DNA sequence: TGTGCCAGCAAATCCCCAGGCCCTCCGGGGGAAACCCAGTACTTC. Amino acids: CASKSPGPPGETQYF.